The sequence of this TCR beta chain was determined in a study of shared clonotypes between healthy human individuals. Original methodology: Junction-only immunoSEQ data arrived without quality scores, meaning filtering differed. Assay: immunoSEQ multiplex PCR; the TCRdb copy retains only in-frame clones and omits some. The V and J calls and clone size were taken over from that table, and D and trimming were inferred from the DNA. The sample lists approximately 720,000 clones; approximately 79% were seen once. Trimming at V came to 6 bases and at J to 6 bases, leaving 7 bases not matched to a gene. This CDR3 spans 13 amino acids. The germline V gene encodes CDR1 SNHLY and CDR2 FYNNEI. This clone was counted at least ten times.

The rearrangement uses TRBV2 and TRBJ1-2, with TRBD1 matching over 7 bases. The sequencing sample was made of memory CD4+ T cells sorted from blood. Subset noted: CD45RA-negative fraction. The source of this sequence is a woman in her thirties in good health. The CDR3 protein is CASRGTASNGYTF. CDR3 DNA sequence: TGTGCCAGCAGAGGGACAGCGTCAAATGGCTACACCTTC.